One sample yielded the 29 T cell receptor beta chains listed below, sequenced in a study of cytomegalovirus exposure and HLA in healthy donors. Measured with immunoSEQ multiplex PCR; TCRdb has only the in-frame clones, and not every one. The data hold around 120,000 clones, with around 90% observed a single time. Sample: PBMCs. Receptors were obtained from a young woman in good health and CMV-seronegative.

This chain connects TRBV7-2 to TRBJ2-5, with 7 bases that match TRBD2. With V trimmed by 5 bases and J by 4 bases, 7 bases remained unmatched. Germline CDR1 and CDR2: SGHTA and FQGNSA. The CDR3 is 14 amino acids. The CDR3 spells CASSRAGRRETQYF. CDR3 nucleotide sequence: TGTGCCAGCAGCAGAGCGGGAAGGCGAGAGACCCAGTACTTC.

This chain links TRBV2 with TRBJ1-1; D is unresolved. In germline, CDR1 is SNHLY, CDR2 FYNNEI. V lost 6 bases and J lost 5, with 16 bases in between. The CDR3 spans 14 residues. CDR3 loop: CASSDQGSRTEAFF. CDR3 in DNA: TGTGCCAGCAGCGATCAAGGGAGCCGGACTGAAGCTTTCTTT.

V and J are TRBV19 and TRBJ2-5, with D possibly being TRBD2 (5 bases). CDR3 length: 13 residues. From germline, CDR1 is LNHDA and CDR2 SQIVND (reference sequence). Trimming cost V 3 bases and J 5 bases, with 10 bases left between them. The CDR3 here is CASSIDGVETQYF. DNA of the CDR3: TGTGCCAGTAGTATTGACGGGGTCGAGACCCAGTACTTC.

The genes are TRBV5-6 and TRBJ1-1, with 7 bases matching TRBD1. With V trimmed by 3 bases and J by 0 bases, 11 bases remained unmatched. This CDR3 spans 17 amino acids. The germline CDR1 and CDR2 sequences are SGHDT and YYEEEE. The CDR3 region has the DNA TGTGCCAGCAGCTCGGCCAGTCCGACAGGGTTGAACACTGAAGCTTTCTTT. Protein sequence: CASSSASPTGLNTEAFF.

The chain couples TRBV18 to TRBJ2-7; 11 bases fit TRBD2. Germline V gene data show CDR1 as KGHSH and CDR2 as LQKENI. The CDR3 covers 16 residues. The V gene end was trimmed by 0 bases and the J gene end by 5 bases; junction bases not matched to a gene: 6. The CDR3 DNA sequence: TGTGCCAGCTCACCACCAACTAGCGGGAGTCCCAACGAGCAGTACTTC. It is translated as CASSPPTSGSPNEQYF.

V usage is TRBV5-1 and J usage is TRBJ1-5; the match to TRBD1 covers 10 bases. CDR3 length: 14 residues. Looked up from germline, CDR1 is SGHRS and CDR2 is YFSETQ. The V gene end was trimmed by 3 bases and the J gene end by 7 bases; junction bases not matched to a gene: 4. The CDR3 loop reads CASSSGQGSQPQHF. CDR3 bases: TGCGCCAGCAGCTCGGGACAGGGGAGCCAGCCCCAGCATTTT.

The chain joins TRBV9 to TRBJ2-1; TRBD2 agrees at 7 bases. The CDR3 consists of 14 residues. CDR1 SGDLS and CDR2 YYNGEE come from the germline V gene. The J segment lost 4 bases and the V segment lost 6 bases, leaving 7 bases of the junction unmatched. The CDR3, as DNA: TGTGCCAGCAAGGCCGGGACTACTTACAATGAGCAGTTCTTC. Its translation is CASKAGTTYNEQFF. The whole variable domain, remainder taken from reference TRBV9 and TRBJ2-1, is DSGVTQTPKHLITATGQRVTLRCSPRSGDLSVYWYQQSLDQGLQFLIQYYNGEERAKGNILERFSAQQFPDLHSELNLSSLELGDSALYFCASKAGTTYNEQFFGPGTRLTVL.

The gene calls are TRBV5-6 and TRBJ1-2; 7 bases line up with TRBD1. J was trimmed by 4 bases and V by 3 bases; bases with no gene match: 3. The CDR3 has 13 residues. Germline V gene lookup returns CDR1 SGHDT and CDR2 YYEEEE. The CDR3 nucleotides read TGTGCCAGCAGCTCGTGGACAGGCTATGGCTACACCTTC. Translating it yields CASSSWTGYGYTF.

This clone was picked up one time. V usage is TRBV28 and J usage is TRBJ2-7; 11 nucleotides match TRBD1. After removal of 5 bases from V and 3 bases from J, the junction contained 3 bases not matched to a gene. Looked up from germline, CDR1 is MDHEN and CDR2 is SYDVKM. CDR3 length: 14 amino acids. CDR3 nucleotide sequence: TGTGCCAGCAGTCGGACAGGGGGCCACTACGAGCAGTACTTC. Its translation: CASSRTGGHYEQYF.

This clone was recorded a few times. V and J are TRBV7-2 and TRBJ1-2; a possible D gene is TRBD1 (5 bases). Trimming left V 1 base short and J 6 bases short, with 12 bases between. Germline V gives CDR1 SGHTA, CDR2 FQGNSA. This CDR3 has 14 amino acids. CDR3 sequence reads: CASSLGGSLHGYTF. CDR3 bases: TGTGCCAGCAGCTTAGGGGGCAGCCTCCATGGCTACACCTTC. The complete variable domain, with remaining parts taken from reference TRBV7-2 and TRBJ1-2, reads GAGVSQSPSNKVTEKGKDVELRCDPISGHTALYWYRQSLGQGLEFLIYFQGNSAPDKSGLPSDRFSAERTGGSVSTLTIQRTQQEDSAVYLCASSLGGSLHGYTFGSGTRLTVV.

V usage is TRBV7-3 and J usage is TRBJ2-6, with 8 bases that match TRBD1. Unmatched junction bases numbered 11, after V lost 1 base and J lost 0 bases. The CDR3 has 20 amino acids. Germline CDR1 and CDR2: SGHTA and FQGTGA. The CDR3 region has the DNA TGTGCCAGCAGCTTAAGGCTATATGGACAGGGTATCTCTGGGGCCAACGTCCTGACTTTC. Amino acid sequence: CASSLRLYGQGISGANVLTF.

The V gene is TRBV28, the J gene TRBJ2-5; D is perhaps TRBD1 (6 bases). CDR3 length: 14 amino acids. V was pared by 4 bases and J by 4 bases, with 13 bases between. The germline V gene has CDR1 MDHEN and CDR2 SYDVKM. CDR3 region: CASSYTGSGETQYF. As DNA, the CDR3 is TGTGCCAGCAGTTACACAGGGTCCGGAGAGACCCAGTACTTC.

The chain joins TRBV11-3 to TRBJ2-7; 11 nucleotides agree with TRBD1. The V and J ends lost 5 bases and 6 bases, in that order; junction bases with no gene match: 9. The CDR3 is made up of 15 amino acids. The germline CDR1 and CDR2 sequences are SGHNT and YENEEA. The CDR3 is CASSEDRGPSGEQYF. Here the CDR3 DNA reads TGTGCCAGCAGCGAGGACAGGGGGCCGTCTGGCGAGCAGTACTTC.

This rearrangement joins TRBV28 to TRBJ2-7; 8 nucleotides align to TRBD1. CDR3 size: 16 residues. CDR1 MDHEN and CDR2 SYDVKM come from the germline V gene. The junction had 14 bases not matched to a gene; V was cut back by 5 bases and J by 5 bases. The CDR3 here is CASSRIGTGGMHEQYF. DNA for the CDR3: TGTGCCAGCAGTAGAATCGGAACAGGGGGGATGCACGAGCAGTACTTC.

The J gene is TRBJ1-5, the V gene TRBV27; tentatively, D is TRBD1 (5 bases). V was pared by 5 bases and J by 0 bases, with 17 bases between. This CDR3 comprises 17 residues. The germline gives CDR1 MNHEY, CDR2 SMNVEV (reference sequence). CDR3 sequence: CASSPLGAASSNQPQHF. The CDR3 DNA is TGTGCCAGCAGTCCACTTGGGGCGGCGAGTAGCAATCAGCCCCAGCATTTT.

The gene calls are TRBV27 and TRBJ1-3, with TRBD1 identical over 9 bases. The CDR3 length is 16 residues. CDR1 MNHEY and CDR2 SMNVEV come from the germline V gene (reference sequence). The V gene end was trimmed by 5 bases and the J gene end by 1 base; junction bases not matched to a gene: 6. The DNA of the CDR3 is TGTGCCAGCAGTGCGGCCGGGACAGGGTCTGGAAACACCATATATTTT. Translation gives CASSAAGTGSGNTIYF.

This sequence joins TRBV6-5 and TRBJ1-2, with TRBD1 matching over 8 bases. The CDR3 has 15 residues. J gave up 4 bases and V 0 bases, and 4 bases lay outside the gene matches. Germline-derived CDR1 and CDR2 are MNHEY and SVGAGI. CDR3 coding DNA: TGTGCCAGCAGTTACTCGAGGACAGGGCGCTATGGCTACACCTTC. Residues: CASSYSRTGRYGYTF.

J is TRBJ1-1 and V is TRBV13; TRBD1 is a possible D gene (6 bases). The V end was cut by 4 bases, the J end by 5 bases, with 14 bases between. Germline CDR1 is PRHDT and CDR2 is FYEKMQ (reference sequence). The CDR3 totals 14 residues. CDR3 nucleotides: TGTGCCAGCAGCTCCAGGGGACCTCGAACTGAAGCTTTCTTT. Translating gives CASSSRGPRTEAFF. Full variable domain (outside the CDR3, taken from reference TRBV13 and TRBJ1-1): AAGVIQSPRHLIKEKRETATLKCYPIPRHDTVYWYQQGPGQDPQFLISFYEKMQSDKGSIPDRFSAQQFSDYHSELNMSSLELGDSALYFCASSSRGPRTEAFFGQGTRLTVV.

The chain uses TRBV9 and TRBJ2-5, with TRBD1 matching over 9 bases. CDR3 length: 15 residues. From germline, CDR1 is SGDLS and CDR2 YYNGEE. The V and J ends lost 2 bases and 3 bases, in that order; junction bases with no gene match: 5. The CDR3 sequence is CASSVDRTGEETQYF. The CDR3 DNA follows: TGTGCCAGCAGCGTTGACCGGACAGGGGAAGAGACCCAGTACTTC.

The V and J genes are TRBV5-4 and TRBJ1-6, with 7 nucleotides matching TRBD1. Germline CDR1 is SGHNT and CDR2 is YYREEE (reference sequence). The CDR3 spans 16 residues. Losses at the gene ends were 1 base for V and 6 bases for J; bases not matched to a gene: 7. The CDR3 nucleotides read TGTGCCAGCAGCTTGCAACCGGGACAGCGTAATTCACCCCTCCACTTT. It encodes CASSLQPGQRNSPLHF.

This clone appeared once. The rearrangement uses TRBV4-3 and TRBJ2-7; D possibly corresponds to TRBD2 (7 bases). Trimming took 4 bases from V and 7 from J, leaving 20 bases between them. This CDR3 comprises 15 residues. Germline V gene data show CDR1 as LGHNA and CDR2 as YSLEER. CDR3: CASSLVWGGRKEQYF. CDR3 nucleotide sequence: TGCGCCAGCAGCCTCGTGTGGGGGGGCCGAAAAGAGCAGTACTTC.

V is TRBV9 and J is TRBJ2-3, with TRBD1 as a possible D gene (5 bases). This CDR3 is 14 amino acids long. Trimming removed 4 bases at V and 4 bases at J, with 13 bases between. Germline-derived CDR1 and CDR2 are SGDLS and YYNGEE. CDR3 region: CASSPQGNPDTQYF. In nucleotides, the CDR3 is TGTGCCAGCAGCCCCCAGGGTAACCCAGATACGCAGTATTTT.

This clone occurred a few times. The genes are TRBV4-1 and TRBJ2-5; 13 bases are shared with TRBD2. Trimming at V came to 0 bases and at J to 7 bases, leaving 11 bases not matched to a gene. Germline assignment: CDR1 MGHRA and CDR2 YSYEKL. This CDR3 comprises 18 residues. CDR3 DNA sequence: TGCGCCAGCAGCCAAGACGGAGGACTAGCGGGGGCATTAGGGACCCAGTACTTC. It is translated as CASSQDGGLAGALGTQYF.

The chain employs TRBV19 and TRBJ2-1; no clear D gene. CDR1 is LNHDA, CDR2 SQIVND, per germline (reference sequence). V gave up 5 bases and J gave up 0 bases, with 11 bases separating them. This CDR3 spans 15 amino acids. The CDR3 DNA follows: TGTGCCAGTAGTCCGGGTCCGAGCTCCTACAATGAGCAGTTCTTC. It translates to CASSPGPSSYNEQFF.

The V call is TRBV30, the J call TRBJ2-3; 7 nucleotides align to TRBD2. The germline gives CDR1 GTSNPN, CDR2 SVGIG (reference sequence). J was trimmed by 2 bases and V by 6 bases; bases with no gene match: 14. The CDR3 spans 16 residues. The CDR3 loop is CACQPGTTFSTDTQYF. The CDR3 DNA reads TGTGCCTGCCAGCCCGGGACTACCTTTTCCACAGATACGCAGTATTTT.

The chain recombines TRBV5-1 with TRBJ2-1; 11 positions agree with TRBD1. CDR1 and CDR2 (germline): SGHRS, YFSETQ. V shed 4 bases and J 5 bases; nucleotides not matched to a gene: 8. The CDR3 covers 16 residues. DNA of the CDR3: TGCGCCAGCAGCCACCGGGGACAGGGGGGAAACAATGAGCAGTTCTTC. Protein: CASSHRGQGGNNEQFF.

The J gene is TRBJ1-2, the V gene TRBV19, with TRBD1 matching over 8 bases. The CDR3 is 16 residues long. V lost 8 bases, J lost 1 base, and 12 bases stayed unmatched. The germline gives CDR1 LNHDA, CDR2 SQIVND (reference sequence). The CDR3 DNA sequence: TGTGCCAGTGGCCCGGGACAGGCCTACTTTAACTATGGCTACACCTTC. Its translation is CASGPGQAYFNYGYTF.

The gene calls are TRBV25-1 and TRBJ2-1; 9 bases match TRBD1. The germline gives CDR1 MGHDK, CDR2 SYGVNS. J was trimmed by 8 bases and V by 7 bases; bases with no gene match: 6. CDR3 length: 13 residues. CDR3 protein: CASIQGARDEQFF. CDR3 DNA: TGTGCCAGCATACAGGGGGCCAGGGATGAGCAGTTCTTC.

The sample holds a few counts of this clone. V gene TRBV5-3 combines with J gene TRBJ2-5, with D possibly being TRBD1 (5 bases). TRBV5-3 qualifies as an ORF whose function is uncertain. The V end was cut by 1 base, the J end by 1 base, with 5 bases between. The CDR3 totals 13 residues. The CDR3 here is CARSLTGQETQYF. CDR3 coding DNA: TGTGCCAGAAGCTTGACAGGCCAAGAGACCCAGTACTTC.